This passage covers 23 T cell receptor beta chains from one sample sequenced in a study of blood T cell repertoires in COVID-19. Measured with immunoSEQ multiplex PCR; TCRdb has only the in-frame clones, and not every one. The table includes tens of thousands of clones, about four fifths detected once. Material for sequencing was peripheral blood. These receptor sequences come from a human donor in a cohort sampled during active COVID-19.

This rearrangement joins TRBV15 to TRBJ1-2, with 7 bases that match TRBD1. The CDR3 consists of 15 residues. The V and J ends lost 1 base and 5 bases, in that order; junction bases with no gene match: 7. Germline V gene data show CDR1 as LNHNV and CDR2 as YYDKDF (reference sequence). CDR3 amino acids: CATSRGFRDRYGYTF. The CDR3, as DNA: TGTGCCACCAGCAGAGGTTTCAGGGACAGATATGGCTACACCTTC.

The chain couples TRBV4-1 to TRBJ2-5; 10 bases are a match to TRBD2. CDR1 and CDR2 (germline): MGHRA, YSYEKL. The V segment lost 4 bases and the J segment 0 bases; nucleotides outside the gene matches: 8. The CDR3 runs to 17 residues. The CDR3 here is CASSPLIAGGDQETQYF. DNA for the CDR3: TGCGCCAGCAGCCCTTTAATAGCGGGGGGCGACCAAGAGACCCAGTACTTC.

For this clone: In the same sample, other DNA sequences code for this CDR3. This rearrangement joins TRBV6-1 to TRBJ1-2, with 10 bases lining up with TRBD1. CDR1 and CDR2 from the germline V gene are MNHNS and SASEGT. Trimming took 3 bases from V and 5 from J; bases not matched to a gene: 0. The CDR3 spans 13 residues. The CDR3 region has the DNA TGTGCCAGCAGTGAGGGACAGGGGTATGGCTACACCTTC. It specifies CASSEGQGYGYTF.

This rearrangement joins TRBV6-5 to TRBJ2-2, with D possibly matching TRBD1 (6 bases). This CDR3 has 12 residues. The germline CDR1 and CDR2 sequences are MNHEY and SVGAGI. V was trimmed by 6 bases and J by 7 bases, leaving 9 bases between them. CDR3 loop: CASRGANGELFF. CDR3 DNA sequence: TGTGCCAGCAGGGGGGCTAACGGGGAGCTGTTTTTT.

This chain uses TRBV18 with TRBJ1-5; 7 bases fit TRBD1. The length of the CDR3 is 15 residues. V lost 6 bases to trimming and J lost 0 bases; unmatched junction nucleotides: 5. Germline V gives CDR1 KGHSH, CDR2 LQKENI. CDR3 protein: CASSQGQRSNQPQHF. DNA for the CDR3: TGTGCCAGCTCGCAGGGACAGCGTAGCAATCAGCCCCAGCATTTT.

This rearrangement joins TRBV5-6 to TRBJ2-7, with TRBD1 as a possible D gene (6 bases). Deletions cut 4 bases from V and 0 bases from J, with 17 bases between. Germline V lookup: CDR1 SGHDT, CDR2 YYEEEE. This CDR3 spans 16 amino acids. CDR3 nucleotide sequence: TGTGCCAGCAGCACCTTAAGACAGGAGAGCTCCTACGAGCAGTACTTC. Translation gives CASSTLRQESSYEQYF.

In this sample, this clone turned up a few times. The chain is built from TRBV6-6 and TRBJ2-1; tentatively, D is TRBD2 (5 bases). Trimming took 8 bases from V and 3 from J, leaving 14 bases between them. Germline V lookup: CDR1 MNHNY, CDR2 SVGAGI (reference sequence). The CDR3 is 14 amino acids. The CDR3 DNA follows: TGTGCCAGCTCCCTAGGCGGGTACTACAATGAGCAGTTCTTC. Amino acids: CASSLGGYYNEQFF.

V usage is TRBV13 and J usage is TRBJ2-4; TRBD2 matches 9 bases. The J segment lost 6 bases and the V segment lost 5 bases, leaving 11 bases of the junction unmatched. Germline V gives CDR1 PRHDT, CDR2 FYEKMQ (reference sequence). The CDR3 has 16 amino acids. As DNA, the CDR3 is TGTGCCAGCAGCCCCCCCTGGCGGGGGGGCCGAAACATTCAGTACTTC. Translation gives CASSPPWRGGRNIQYF. The full variable domain, completed using reference TRBV13 and TRBJ2-4, is AAGVIQSPRHLIKEKRETATLKCYPIPRHDTVYWYQQGPGQDPQFLISFYEKMQSDKGSIPDRFSAQQFSDYHSELNMSSLELGDSALYFCASSPPWRGGRNIQYFGAGTRLSVL.

This clone was observed a handful of times. The chain has TRBV2 and TRBJ1-2; unclear D gene. The V gene lost 6 bases and the J gene lost 2 bases, with 10 bases spanning the gap. The germline V gene has CDR1 SNHLY and CDR2 FYNNEI. The CDR3 is made up of 13 amino acids. This CDR3 reads CASSEERNYGYTF. CDR3 coding DNA: TGTGCCAGCAGCGAGGAACGGAACTATGGCTACACCTTC.

The chain joins TRBV5-1 to TRBJ2-5, with 11 positions matching TRBD1. This CDR3 comprises 16 residues. V shed 4 bases, J shed 4 bases, and the junction held 9 bases outside the gene matches. Germline values: CDR1 SGHRS, CDR2 YFSETQ. In DNA form, the CDR3 reads TGCGCCAGCAGCCTGGATCCGGGACAGGGGGGAGAGACCCAGTACTTC. This codes for CASSLDPGQGGETQYF.

CDR3 nucleotide sequence: TGTGCCAGCAACCCGGTTCCAGGGGGAGTCTACGAGCAGTACTTC. Translated, it gives CASNPVPGGVYEQYF. This chain links TRBV6-5 with TRBJ2-7; 7 bases fit TRBD1. From germline, CDR1 is MNHEY and CDR2 SVGAGI. The CDR3 consists of 15 residues. V lost 7 bases, J lost 3 bases, and 12 bases stayed unmatched.

The rearrangement uses TRBV6-6 and TRBJ1-3; D might be TRBD1 (6 bases). There are 16 residues in the CDR3. The germline V gene has CDR1 MNHNY and CDR2 SVGAGI (reference sequence). Trimming removed 5 bases at V and 2 bases at J, with 16 bases between. This CDR3 reads CASSPTGLWAGNTIYF. CDR3 sequence (DNA): TGTGCCAGCAGTCCTACAGGGTTATGGGCTGGAAACACCATATATTTT.

This rearrangement joins TRBV7-9 to TRBJ1-2; 7 bases align to TRBD1. This CDR3 has 16 residues. Losses at the gene ends were 4 bases for V and 3 bases for J; bases not matched to a gene: 11. CDR1 is SEHNR, CDR2 FQNEAQ, per germline (reference sequence). The CDR3: CASSSNRGGNDYGYTF. As DNA, the CDR3 is TGTGCCAGCAGCTCGAACAGGGGAGGTAACGACTATGGCTACACCTTC. Filled out from reference TRBV7-9 and TRBJ1-2, the complete variable domain reads DTGVSQNPRHKITKRGQNVTFRCDPISEHNRLYWYRQTLGQGPEFLTYFQNEAQLEKSRLLSDRFSAERPKGSFSTLEIQRTEQGDSAMYLCASSSNRGGNDYGYTFGSGTRLTVV.

This clone was seen once. This chain connects TRBV5-5 to TRBJ1-5; TRBD1 might be the D (6 bases). V shed 4 bases and J shed 0 bases, with 14 bases lying between them. The CDR3 runs 16 residues. The V gene's germline CDR1 is SGHKS and CDR2 YYEKEE (reference sequence). The CDR3 here is CASSQGQFDSNQPQHF. CDR3 DNA: TGTGCCAGCAGCCAAGGACAGTTCGATAGCAATCAGCCCCAGCATTTT. Full variable domain (outside the CDR3, taken from reference TRBV5-5 and TRBJ1-5): DAGVTQSPTHLIKTRGQQVTLRCSPISGHKSVSWYQQVLGQGPQFIFQYYEKEERGRGNFPDRFSARQFPNYSSELNVNALLLGDSALYLCASSQGQFDSNQPQHFGDGTRLSIL.

The rearrangement links TRBV7-8 to TRBJ2-7; 7 nucleotides agree with TRBD1. CDR1 is SGHVS and CDR2 is FQNEAQ in the germline V gene. V lost 2 bases, J lost 2 bases, and 6 bases stayed unmatched. The CDR3 extends over 15 amino acids. The CDR3 region has the DNA TGTGCCAGCAGCTTAACGACAGGGCTAACCTACGAGCAGTACTTC. Protein: CASSLTTGLTYEQYF.

The rearrangement uses TRBV10-3 and TRBJ2-6; D perhaps matches TRBD2 (6 bases). With 4 bases removed from V and 4 bases from J, the gap between germline ends came to 8 bases. The CDR3 runs 14 residues. Germline assignment: CDR1 ENHRY and CDR2 SYGVKD. The chain's CDR3 is CAISGGGGANVLTF. In DNA form, the CDR3 reads TGTGCCATCAGTGGGGGAGGAGGGGCCAACGTCCTGACTTTC.

The rearrangement uses TRBV5-8 and TRBJ1-5, with TRBD1 as a possible D gene (6 bases). CDR3 size: 14 residues. V lost 0 bases to trimming and J lost 7 bases, with 11 bases between them. The germline V gene encodes CDR1 SGHTS and CDR2 YDEGEE. In DNA form, the CDR3 reads TGTGCCAGCAGCTTGGACAGGGATCGGCAGCCCCAGCATTTT. As protein: CASSLDRDRQPQHF.

This chain connects TRBV3-1 (or the pseudogene TRBV3-2) to TRBJ1-1; D gene ambiguous. The V gene's germline CDR1 is LGHDT and CDR2 YNNKEL (reference sequence). The CDR3 runs 14 residues. V was cut by 1 base and J by 4 bases, with 10 bases left in between. The chain's CDR3 is CASSQAMRPTEAFF. Written as DNA, the CDR3 is TGTGCCAGCAGCCAAGCGATGAGGCCCACTGAAGCTTTCTTT.

This clone came up once. This sequence joins TRBV5-6 and TRBJ1-5, with a tentative D call TRBD1 (6 bases). CDR3 length: 16 residues. V was shortened by 4 bases and J by 2 bases, with 16 bases between the two germline ends. Germline-derived CDR1 and CDR2 are SGHDT and YYEEEE. The CDR3 reads CASSVAGHLGNQPQHF. CDR3 nucleotides: TGTGCCAGCAGCGTAGCGGGACATTTGGGCAATCAGCCCCAGCATTTT.

The rearrangement joins TRBV5-5 to TRBJ2-3; D perhaps matches TRBD2 (5 bases). The CDR3 extends over 15 amino acids. Germline CDR1 and CDR2: SGHKS and YYEKEE (reference sequence). V was clipped by 0 bases and J by 3 bases, with 11 bases between them. CDR3 residues: CASSLVSSETDTQYF. CDR3 nucleotide sequence: TGTGCCAGCAGCTTGGTTAGTAGCGAGACAGATACGCAGTATTTT.

This chain links TRBV7-7 with TRBJ2-1, with D possibly being TRBD1 (6 bases). The CDR3 spans 16 residues. Germline CDR1 and CDR2: SSHAT and FNYEAQ (reference sequence). V lost 1 base and J 5 bases, leaving 15 bases between the germline ends. Here the CDR3 reads CASSLGVGAGDNEQFF. The DNA for the CDR3 is TGTGCCAGCAGCTTAGGGGTCGGGGCAGGGGACAATGAGCAGTTCTTC. The variable domain in full, completed from reference TRBV7-7 and TRBJ2-1, reads GAGVSQSPRYKVTKRGQDVTLRCDPISSHATLYWYQQALGQGPEFLTYFNYEAQPDKSGLPSDRFSAERPEGSISTLTIQRTEQRDSAMYRCASSLGVGAGDNEQFFGPGTRLTVL.

This clone appeared a single time. The rearrangement uses TRBV5-8 and TRBJ1-6; TRBD1 aligns across 8 bases. Germline CDR1 is SGHTS and CDR2 is YDEGEE. V lost 1 base to trimming and J lost 8 bases; unmatched junction nucleotides: 5. The CDR3 runs to 15 residues. CDR3 sequence reads: CASSLSSRGHSPLHF. Here the CDR3 DNA reads TGTGCCAGCAGCTTGTCATCCAGGGGGCATTCACCCCTCCACTTT.

This clone appeared a few times. The chain joins TRBV4-1 to TRBJ2-7; TRBD1 agrees at 8 bases. This CDR3 has 16 residues. CDR1 and CDR2 from the germline V gene are MGHRA and YSYEKL. V gave up 0 bases and J gave up 0 bases; unmatched junction bases: 4. The CDR3 is CASSQESGTGSYEQYF. CDR3 DNA sequence: TGCGCCAGCAGCCAAGAGTCCGGGACAGGCTCCTACGAGCAGTACTTC.